This is a list of T cell receptor beta chains from one sample in a study of T cell responses to AZD1222 COVID-19 vaccine. Assay: immunoSEQ multiplex PCR; the TCRdb copy retains only in-frame clones and omits some. The data show roughly 160,000 clones, about nine tenths seen once. The sequencing used peripheral blood, collected on day 0 of AZD1222 vaccination. The receptors originated from an adult in good health. Both conserved end residues are part of each CDR3. The D gene is left open where the match is weak. Rows may omit the clone size; those that give it use once, few, many or a size class.

d_gene	abundance	v_gene	j_gene	CDR3nt	CDR3aa
TRBD2	-	TRBV6-2/TRBV6-3	TRBJ2-5	TGTGCCAGCAGTCAGGCCGGGACTAGCCTGGTGGAGACCCAGTACTTC	CASSQAGTSLVETQYF
-	-	TRBV15	TRBJ2-5	TGTGCCACCAGCAGAGATGACTCCCAAGAGACCCAGTACTTC	CATSRDDSQETQYF
-	once	TRBV5-1	TRBJ2-2	TGCGCCAGCAGCTATACGGTAAACACCGGGGAGCTGTTTTTT	CASSYTVNTGELFF
-	few	TRBV7-7	TRBJ2-7	TGTGCTAGCAGCTTAGGGACGGGGCAGATGGGCGAGCAGTACTTC	CASSLGTGQMGEQYF
-	once	TRBV28	TRBJ2-7	TGTGCCAGCAGGCGGTTATGGAGCTCCTACGAGCAGTACTTC	CASRRLWSSYEQYF
-	-	TRBV9	TRBJ2-3	TGTGCCAGCAGCGGCGGGGTAACCGATACGCAGTATTTT	CASSGGVTDTQYF
-	-	TRBV11-3	TRBJ2-5	TGTGCCAGCAGCCTGCGGGACAGTACCCGACAAGAGACCCAGTACTTC	CASSLRDSTRQETQYF
-	-	TRBV28	TRBJ2-5	TGTGCCAGCAGCCGGTGGGTACCGGGGGTGGACCAAGAGACCCAGTACTTC	CASSRWVPGVDQETQYF
-	-	TRBV15	TRBJ1-2	TGTGCCACCAGCAGAGATGGCGGGCAGGGGTATGGCTACACCTTC	CATSRDGGQGYGYTF
-	-	TRBV5-1	TRBJ1-2	TGCGCCAGCAGCTTGGTGTCAGGGATTGGTAATGGCTACACCTTC	CASSLVSGIGNGYTF
-	-	TRBV11-2	TRBJ2-2	TGTGCCAGCAGCTTACCAGGTTACACCGGGGAGCTGTTTTTT	CASSLPGYTGELFF
TRBD2	-	TRBV19	TRBJ2-1	TGTGCCAGTAGTATAGATGGGGGCTATGGGACTAGCGGGGGCTACTACAATGAGCAGTTCTTC	CASSIDGGYGTSGGYYNEQFF
-	-	TRBV29-1	TRBJ2-7	TGCAGCGTTGAAGAGAAGGCCGAGCAGTACTTC	CSVEEKAEQYF
TRBD2	-	TRBV5-1	TRBJ2-1	TGCGCCAGCAGCTTGGCTAGCGGGGGCCTCTCAATTTACAATGAGCAGTTCTTC	CASSLASGGLSIYNEQFF
-	-	TRBV29-1	TRBJ2-7	TGCAGCGTTTCGACAGCCTACGAGCAGTACTTC	CSVSTAYEQYF
TRBD2	-	TRBV2	TRBJ2-3	TGTGCCAGCAGGCCGGGACTAGCGGGGCCCTTCCATACGCAGTATTTT	CASRPGLAGPFHTQYF
TRBD1	-	TRBV7-2	TRBJ1-1	TGTGCCAGCAGCCAACAGGGGGCTTTGAACACTGAAGCTTTCTTT	CASSQQGALNTEAFF
-	-	TRBV6-2/TRBV6-3	TRBJ1-1	TGTGCCAGCACCCCCTTCAGGAACACTGAAGCTTTCTTT	CASTPFRNTEAFF
-	-	TRBV5-1	TRBJ1-1	TGCGCCAGCAGCTGGACAGAATCGTTGAACACTGAAGCTTTCTTT	CASSWTESLNTEAFF
TRBD2	-	TRBV7-2	TRBJ2-3	TGTGCCAGCAGCTTAGTTGGAGCGGGGGGAGGCACAGATACGCAGTATTTT	CASSLVGAGGGTDTQYF
-	-	TRBV6-5	TRBJ1-4	TGTGCCAGCAGTCACTCCGGGACTGAGGATGAAAAACTGTTTTTT	CASSHSGTEDEKLFF
TRBD1	-	TRBV19	TRBJ1-4	TGTGCCAGTAGTTCACCGGGACAGACTAATGAAAAACTGTTTTTT	CASSSPGQTNEKLFF
-	-	TRBV2	TRBJ1-2	TGTGCCAGCAGTGAAGTAGGGACTTATGGCTACACCTTC	CASSEVGTYGYTF
-	-	TRBV10-2	TRBJ1-3	TGCGCCAGCAGTGACTTGGGGGCTGGAAACACCATATATTTT	CASSDLGAGNTIYF
-	-	TRBV5-6	TRBJ1-2	TGTGCCAGCAGCTTCTACAGGGACGGTTATGGCTACACCTTC	CASSFYRDGYGYTF
-	-	TRBV9	TRBJ1-2	TGTGCCAGCAGCGTCGGGGGACGGACGTATTATGGCTACACCTTC	CASSVGGRTYYGYTF
-	many	TRBV9	TRBJ2-7	TGTGCCAGCAGCGTAGGGGTTGGGGCAATCGAGCAGTACTTC	CASSVGVGAIEQYF
-	-	TRBV4-2	TRBJ1-3	TGTGCCAGCAGCCAAGATGTTGGAAACACCATATATTTT	CASSQDVGNTIYF
TRBD1	-	TRBV18	TRBJ1-4	TGTGCCAGCTCGCCGGGACAGGGTCGTGAAAAACTGTTTTTT	CASSPGQGREKLFF
-	-	TRBV24-1	TRBJ2-2	TGTGCCACCAGAAGGACTGCCTCCGGGGAGCTGTTTTTT	CATRRTASGELFF
-	-	TRBV29-1	TRBJ2-4	TGCAGCGTTTCAAACAACATTCAGTACTTC	CSVSNNIQYF
-	-	TRBV4-1	TRBJ1-6	TGCGCCAGCAGCCGTGCGGTCAGTTCACCCCTCCACTTT	CASSRAVSSPLHF
-	-	TRBV3-1/TRBV3-2	TRBJ1-2	TGTGCCAGCAGCCCCAGGGCCGCGAACTATGGCTACACCTTC	CASSPRAANYGYTF
TRBD1	-	TRBV4-2	TRBJ1-1	TGTGCCAGCAGCCCCGGAATTAGCCAGGGGGCTTGGGACACTGAAGCTTTCTTT	CASSPGISQGAWDTEAFF
-	once	TRBV28	TRBJ1-3	TGTGCCAGCAGGAAACAGTATACCCTCTCTGGAAACACCATATATTTT	CASRKQYTLSGNTIYF
-	-	TRBV3-1/TRBV3-2	TRBJ2-5	TGTGCCAGCAGCCTCCGGGACAACCCCAGTTGGGGCCAGTACTTC	CASSLRDNPSWGQYF
-	-	TRBV7-9	TRBJ1-5	TGTGCCAGCAGCCCCATAAGCAATCAGCCCCAGCATTTT	CASSPISNQPQHF
TRBD1	-	TRBV2	TRBJ1-4	TGTGCCAGCAGCCCCGGATACCTCAAGACAGGGGGCAAGGAAAAACTGTTTTTT	CASSPGYLKTGGKEKLFF
TRBD2	-	TRBV6-2/TRBV6-3	TRBJ2-1	TGTGCCAGCAGTTCAGGGACTAGCGGGCAATCCTACAATGAGCAGTTCTTC	CASSSGTSGQSYNEQFF
-	-	TRBV5-3	TRBJ1-3	TGTGCCAGAAGCTTGGTGGAGTGCACTGGAAACACCATATATTTT	CARSLVECTGNTIYF
-	-	TRBV2	TRBJ1-2	TGTGCCAGCAGTGCGCAGGGCGGGGGTGGCTACACCTTC	CASSAQGGGGYTF
TRBD2	-	TRBV6-1	TRBJ2-1	TGTGCCAGCAGTGATACGGGACTAGCGGGAACTAATGAGCAGTTCTTC	CASSDTGLAGTNEQFF
-	-	TRBV18	TRBJ2-4	TGTGCCAGCTCACCTACAGCGGTTAAATCGGACATTCAGTACTTC	CASSPTAVKSDIQYF
-	-	TRBV27	TRBJ1-1	TGTGCCAGCAGTCCCCTGCCCGTGGAAAAAGCTTTCTTT	CASSPLPVEKAFF
TRBD1	-	TRBV27	TRBJ2-5	TGTGCCAGCAGTCCATCCGACAGGGGGCCCGATGAGACCCAGTACTTC	CASSPSDRGPDETQYF
-	-	TRBV6-4	TRBJ2-2	TGTGCCAGCAGTGAGGGGGGTTACACCGGGGAGCTGTTTTTT	CASSEGGYTGELFF
TRBD2	-	TRBV19	TRBJ2-7	TGTGCCAGTAGTCCCCGGGGGGGTGGCGAGCAGTACTTC	CASSPRGGGEQYF
-	once	TRBV18	TRBJ1-2	TGTGCCAGCTCCCCGCTTGCAGCCTCTTCCTATGGCTACACCTTC	CASSPLAASSYGYTF
-	-	TRBV7-2	TRBJ2-7	TGTGCCAGCAGCTTCAACAGGGAACGGTACGAGCAGTACTTC	CASSFNRERYEQYF
-	-	TRBV6-5	TRBJ1-2	TGTGCCAGCAGATCAGACCTATATGGCTACACCTTC	CASRSDLYGYTF
TRBD1	-	TRBV7-2	TRBJ2-3	TGTGCCAGCAGCTTGACAGGGGGACCGGCAGATACGCAGTATTTT	CASSLTGGPADTQYF
-	-	TRBV11-2	TRBJ1-1	TGTGCCAGCCAGTTCACGAACACTGAAGCTTTCTTT	CASQFTNTEAFF
TRBD2	-	TRBV5-4	TRBJ2-5	TGTGCCAGCGGACCGGGACTAGCGGGGGAGACCCAGTACTTC	CASGPGLAGETQYF
TRBD1	-	TRBV4-1	TRBJ1-2	TGCGCCAGCAGCCACCCGCCCAGGGGGAGGGTAGATGGCTACACCTTC	CASSHPPRGRVDGYTF